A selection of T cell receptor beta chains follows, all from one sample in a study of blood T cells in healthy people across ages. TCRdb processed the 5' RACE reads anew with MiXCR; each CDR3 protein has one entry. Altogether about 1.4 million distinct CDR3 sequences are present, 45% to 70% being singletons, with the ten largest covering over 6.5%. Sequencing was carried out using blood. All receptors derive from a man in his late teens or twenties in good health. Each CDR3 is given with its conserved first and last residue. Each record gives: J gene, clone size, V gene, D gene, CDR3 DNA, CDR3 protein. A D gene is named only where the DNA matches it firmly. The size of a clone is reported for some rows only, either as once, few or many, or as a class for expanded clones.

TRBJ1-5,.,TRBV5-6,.,TGTGCCAGCAGCTTGGAGGGAGAACAGCCCCAGCATTTT,CASSLEGEQPQHF
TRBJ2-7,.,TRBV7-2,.,TGTGCCAGCAAGGAGGGGCTGCCTCCCATCAACGAGCAGTACTTC,CASKEGLPPINEQYF
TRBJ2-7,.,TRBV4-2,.,TGTGCCAGCAGCCAAGGGAGGGGGGGGTTTGACGAGCAGTACTTC,CASSQGRGGFDEQYF
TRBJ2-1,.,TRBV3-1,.,TGTGCCAGCAGCCCGCCAATGGGTGGCTTCTTATTAAGCTCCTACAATGAGCAGTTCTTC,CASSPPMGGFLLSSYNEQFF
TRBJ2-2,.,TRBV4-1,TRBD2,TGCGCCAGCAGCCCGCCCCGGGGAGCGGGAGGGCCGAATGACGGGGAGCTGTTTTTT,CASSPPRGAGGPNDGELFF
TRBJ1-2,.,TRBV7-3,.,TGTGCCAGCAGCCCAGACAGCGCTATCTCCTATGGCTACACCTTC,CASSPDSAISYGYTF
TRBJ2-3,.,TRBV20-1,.,TGCAGTGCTGAGGGGGCGCATTTAGGAGGGACGCAGTATTTT,CSAEGAHLGGTQYF
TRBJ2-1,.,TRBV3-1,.,TGTGCCAGCAGCCAAGAGCTAGCTCTCAATGAGCAGTTCTTC,CASSQELALNEQFF
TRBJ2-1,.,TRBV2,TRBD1,TGTGCCAGCAGAATGACAGGGATCTCCTACAATGAGCAGTTCTTC,CASRMTGISYNEQFF
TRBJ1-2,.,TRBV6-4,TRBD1,TGTGCCAGCAGTGACCCAGGGACAGGGATCTACACCTTC,CASSDPGTGIYTF
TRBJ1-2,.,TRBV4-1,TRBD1,TGCGCCTGCAGCGGGACAGGGTGGGATGGCTACACCTTC,CACSGTGWDGYTF
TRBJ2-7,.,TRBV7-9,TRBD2,TGTGCCAGCAGCCCTCCTAGCGGGGTTCCCTACGAGCAGTACTTC,CASSPPSGVPYEQYF
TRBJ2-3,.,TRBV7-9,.,TGTGCCAGCAGGTCAGGCGGCGCCGGGAGTAATGCAGATACGCAGTATTTT,CASRSGGAGSNADTQYF
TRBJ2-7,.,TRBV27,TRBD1,TGTGCCAGCAGCCAAGCCGGGACAGGGTTCCCCTACGAGCAGTACTTC,CASSQAGTGFPYEQYF
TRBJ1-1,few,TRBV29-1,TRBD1,TGCAGCGCCCCATCCAGGGGGGACACTGAAGCTTTCTTT,CSAPSRGDTEAFF
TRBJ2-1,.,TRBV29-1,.,TGCAGCGTTGATATCCGGGGGCCCTACAATGAGCAGTTCTTC,CSVDIRGPYNEQFF
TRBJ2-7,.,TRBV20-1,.,TGCAGTGCTAGAATCGCAGGGAGCTCCTACGAGCAGTACTTC,CSARIAGSSYEQYF
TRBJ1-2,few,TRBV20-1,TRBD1,TGCAGTGCTAGAGATCCAGGGGGGCAGAATTATGGCTACACCTTC,CSARDPGGQNYGYTF
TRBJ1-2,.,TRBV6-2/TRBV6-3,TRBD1,TGTGCCAGCAGTGAGAACAGGGGAAACTATGGCTACACCTTC,CASSENRGNYGYTF
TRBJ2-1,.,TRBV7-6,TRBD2,TGTGCCAGCGGATCTAGCGGGGGGGAAAATGAGCAGTTCTTC,CASGSSGGENEQFF
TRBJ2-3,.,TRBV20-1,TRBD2,TGCAGTGCTGGCCCGGGACTAGCGGGAGGAGGAGCAGATACGCAGTATTTT,CSAGPGLAGGGADTQYF
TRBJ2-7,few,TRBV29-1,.,TGCAGCAAATACAGAATAAAGTACTTC,CSKYRIKYF
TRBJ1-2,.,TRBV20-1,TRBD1,TGCAGTGCGGGGACAGGGGCTTCGAGCTATGGCTACACCTTC,CSAGTGASSYGYTF
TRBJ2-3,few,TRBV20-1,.,TGCAGTGCTAACCCCCCCGCAGATACGCAGTATTTT,CSANPPADTQYF
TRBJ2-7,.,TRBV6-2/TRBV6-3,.,TGTGCCAGCAGTTATTGGCTCTCAGACAATGAGCAGTACTTC,CASSYWLSDNEQYF
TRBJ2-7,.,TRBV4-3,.,TGCGCCAGCCGGTGGGAGGAGCCGCTCTACTCCTACGAGCAGTACTTC,CASRWEEPLYSYEQYF
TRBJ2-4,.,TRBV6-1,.,TGTGCCAGCAGTGACCCCCAGGGGTCGTTAGACATTCAGTACTTC,CASSDPQGSLDIQYF
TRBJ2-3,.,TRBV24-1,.,TGTGCCACCAGTGACGTGGGGATGGGACAAGCCCTCCGTTATACGCAGTATTTT,CATSDVGMGQALRYTQYF
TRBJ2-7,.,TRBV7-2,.,TGTGCCAGCAGCTACACAAAGGCGGTCTACGAGCAGTACTTC,CASSYTKAVYEQYF